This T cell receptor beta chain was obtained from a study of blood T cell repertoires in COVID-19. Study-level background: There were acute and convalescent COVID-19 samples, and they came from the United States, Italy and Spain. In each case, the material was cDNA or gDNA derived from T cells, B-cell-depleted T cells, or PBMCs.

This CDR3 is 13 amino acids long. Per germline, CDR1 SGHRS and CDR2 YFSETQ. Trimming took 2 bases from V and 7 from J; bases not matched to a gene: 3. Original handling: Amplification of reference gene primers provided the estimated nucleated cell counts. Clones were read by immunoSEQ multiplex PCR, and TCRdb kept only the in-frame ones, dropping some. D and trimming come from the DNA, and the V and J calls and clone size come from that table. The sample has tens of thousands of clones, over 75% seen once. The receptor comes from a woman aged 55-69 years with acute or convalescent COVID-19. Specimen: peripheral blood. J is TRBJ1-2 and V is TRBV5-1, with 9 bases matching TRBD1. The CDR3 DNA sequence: TGCGCCAGCAGCTTACAGGGGGCAGGTGGCTACACCTTC. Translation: CASSLQGAGGYTF.